The clone carrying this TCR beta chain appeared many times. Trimming took 4 bases from V and 5 from J, leaving 18 bases between them. This CDR3 region has 15 residues. CDR1 is SGHRS, CDR2 YFSETQ, per germline. These data come from a study of Graves' ophthalmopathy and Graves' hyperthyroidism. With a duration under 3 months, ophthalmopathy in the donors showed moderate-to-severe activity, CAS ≥3 and NOSPECS ≥4. RNA served as the template for amplifying TCR beta CDR3 regions. After a first-round RT-PCR with HTBI primers, a second-round multiplex PCR was run. Via MiXCR, TCRdb re-called the multiplex PCR reads, giving one row per CDR3 protein. This sample has 200,000 to 250,000 distinct CDR3 sequences, with about 22% found just once.

This chain connects TRBV5-1 to TRBJ2-5, with D perhaps TRBD1 (6 bases). This TCR derives from a woman in her forties or fifties with Graves' ophthalmopathy. Sequenced sample: peripheral blood. DNA of the CDR3: TGCGCCAGCAGCACGCCGACAGGTCCCGGGGAGACCCAGTACTTC. Its translation: CASSTPTGPGETQYF. Based on the CDR3 plus reference TRBV5-1 and TRBJ2-5, the full variable domain is KAGVTQTPRYLIKTRGQQVTLSCSPISGHRSVSWYQQTPGQGLQFLFEYFSETQRNKGNFPGRFSGRQFSNSRSEMNVSTLELGDSALYLCASSTPTGPGETQYFGPGTRLLVL.